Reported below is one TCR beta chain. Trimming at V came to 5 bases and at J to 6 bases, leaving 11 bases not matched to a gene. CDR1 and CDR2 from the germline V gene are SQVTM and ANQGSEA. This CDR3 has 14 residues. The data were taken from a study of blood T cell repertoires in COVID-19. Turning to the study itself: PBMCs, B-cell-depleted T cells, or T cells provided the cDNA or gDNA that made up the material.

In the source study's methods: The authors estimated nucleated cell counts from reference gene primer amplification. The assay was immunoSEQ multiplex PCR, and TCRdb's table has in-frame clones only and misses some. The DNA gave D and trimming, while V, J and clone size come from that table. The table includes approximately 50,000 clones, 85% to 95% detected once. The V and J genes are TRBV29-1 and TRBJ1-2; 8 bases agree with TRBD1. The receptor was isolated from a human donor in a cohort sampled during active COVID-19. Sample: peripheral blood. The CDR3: CSVLRTGRGDGYTF. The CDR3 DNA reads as TGCAGCGTTCTACGGACAGGGCGGGGAGATGGCTACACCTTC.